This T cell receptor beta chain was identified during a study of T cells in Graves' hyperthyroidism and ophthalmopathy. Findings and limits, study-wide: The model made its ophthalmopathy prediction, and onset followed a median about 5.9 months later. Blood shared most expanded thyroid clonotypes above 0.001.

This clonotype turned up a few times. Its antigen is undetermined. Template material for amplifying TCR beta CDR3 regions consisted of RNA transcripts. HTBI primers were the set used in a first-round RT-PCR of the TCR CDR3. MiXCR, run by TCRdb on the multiplex PCR reads, gives a single entry per CDR3 protein. There are roughly 560,000 distinct CDR3 sequences in the sample; about 15% occur only once, and approximately 4.3% lies in the top ten. Exclusion of patients followed from uncontrolled infection, other autoimmune disease, pregnancy or lactation. Used for diagnoses were clinical symptoms, serum thyroxine and TRAb, thyroid ultrasound and orbital computed tomography. V gave up 0 bases and J gave up 2 bases, with 7 bases separating them. Germline V gene sequence: CDR1 LNHDA, CDR2 SQIVND (reference sequence). The CDR3 has 14 residues.

The sequenced sample consisted of blood. This receptor was identified in a woman in her thirties or forties with Graves' ophthalmopathy. The rearrangement joins TRBV19 to TRBJ1-2; D unresolved. CDR3 sequence: CASSIDHWNYGYTF. CDR3 sequence (DNA): TGTGCCAGTAGTATAGATCATTGGAACTATGGCTACACCTTC.